Following are 8 T cell receptor beta chains from one sample sequenced in a study of cytomegalovirus exposure and HLA in healthy donors. Amplification used 60 Vbeta primers and 13 Jbeta primers. Clones were read by immunoSEQ multiplex PCR, and TCRdb kept only the in-frame ones, dropping some. The table has 180,000 or so clones, 79% seen once. Source material: PBMCs. These receptors were obtained from a woman in her forties or fifties in good health and CMV-seronegative.

The rearrangement uses TRBV29-1 and TRBJ1-1; D possibly corresponds to TRBD1 (5 bases). The CDR3 is 13 residues long. Between the trimmed V and J ends, which lost 4 bases and 0 bases, there was a span of 9 bases. CDR1 and CDR2 (germline): SQVTM, ANQGSEA. As DNA, the CDR3 is TGCAGCGTTGTCACAGGCGTGAACACTGAAGCTTTCTTT. It translates to CSVVTGVNTEAFF. Together with reference TRBV29-1 and TRBJ1-1, the CDR3 gives the full variable domain: SAVISQKPSRDICQRGTSLTIQCQVDSQVTMMFWYRQQPGQSLTLIATANQGSEATYESGFVIDKFPISRPNLTFSTLTVSNMSPEDSSIYLCSVVTGVNTEAFFGQGTRLTVV.

The rearrangement joins TRBV6-5 to TRBJ2-7, with 8 bases identical to TRBD1. The V segment lost 2 bases and the J segment 2 bases; nucleotides outside the gene matches: 8. The germline V gene encodes CDR1 MNHEY and CDR2 SVGAGI. The CDR3 runs 16 residues. CDR3 loop: CASSYRTGTGAYEQYF. The DNA for the CDR3 is TGTGCCAGCAGTTACCGCACCGGGACAGGAGCCTACGAGCAGTACTTC.

The V gene is TRBV7-2, the J gene TRBJ1-6; D gene ambiguous. Trimming cost V 1 base and J 8 bases, with 6 bases left between them. CDR3 size: 13 residues. Germline V gene sequence: CDR1 SGHTA, CDR2 FQGNSA. CDR3 residues: CASSLDRDSPLHF. The CDR3 DNA reads TGTGCCAGCAGCTTAGACAGAGATTCACCCCTCCACTTT.

The gene calls are TRBV10-3 and TRBJ2-1, with 8 bases aligning to TRBD1. V was pared by 8 bases and J by 8 bases, with 8 bases of the junction left unmatched. The CDR3 runs to 13 residues. CDR1 and CDR2 (germline): ENHRY, SYGVKD. The CDR3 loop is CAIGAGGRDEQFF. Written as DNA, the CDR3 is TGTGCCATCGGGGCAGGGGGCAGGGATGAGCAGTTCTTC.

This clone has a single count. This chain connects TRBV4-1 to TRBJ1-2; no clear D gene. CDR3 length equals 14 residues. Trimming cost V 0 bases and J 7 bases, with 12 bases left between them. Per the germline V gene, CDR1 is MGHRA and CDR2 is YSYEKL. CDR3 nucleotide sequence: TGCGCCAGCAGCCAAGATCTCGCGGGGAGTGGCTACACCTTC. Translating it yields CASSQDLAGSGYTF.

As concerns this clone: At one of its ends the junction is not consistent with the germline gene, which may arise from a read error. The V and J genes are TRBV6-1 and TRBJ2-5; 9 bases line up with TRBD1. The germline V gene has CDR1 MNHNS and CDR2 SASEGT. This CDR3 spans 14 amino acids. In DNA, the CDR3 is TGTGCCAGCAGTGAAGTTACCGGTGACAGGGGGTTCCACTTC. Residues: CASSEVTGDRGFHF.

This sequence joins TRBV18 and TRBJ2-7, with D perhaps TRBD1 (6 bases). The CDR3 loop spans 15 amino acids. The germline V and J ends were trimmed by 3 bases and 4 bases, with 16 bases remaining between them. The germline V gene encodes CDR1 KGHSH and CDR2 LQKENI. The CDR3 loop reads CASSPGAGRGYEQYF. The CDR3 bases are TGTGCCAGCTCACCGGGGGCAGGGAGAGGTTACGAGCAGTACTTC.

V gene TRBV27 combines with J gene TRBJ1-2; D is possibly TRBD1 (5 bases). The length of the CDR3 is 13 residues. Germline loops: CDR1 MNHEY, CDR2 SMNVEV (reference sequence). V shed 3 bases and J shed 2 bases, with 7 bases lying between them. The CDR3 DNA follows: TGTGCCAGCAGTTTCCCAGGGAACTATGGCTACACCTTC. It specifies CASSFPGNYGYTF.